These 15 T cell receptor beta chains share one sample of origin, sequenced in a study of T cell changes during pregnancy in multiple sclerosis. Profiled with immunoSEQ multiplex PCR; TCRdb holds only in-frame clones, not every one. The sample consists of some 80,000 clones, about 89% of them appearing once. The specimen comprised peripheral blood, sampled in the first trimester of pregnancy. The receptors shown here come from a female donor in good health, enrolled as a control in a pregnancy study.

The chain carries TRBV5-8 and TRBJ2-4, with 9 positions matching TRBD1. The V and J ends lost 2 bases and 7 bases, in that order; junction bases with no gene match: 4. Germline assignment: CDR1 SGHTS and CDR2 YDEGEE. CDR3 length equals 14 residues. CDR3 DNA sequence: TGTGCCAGCAGCTTACGGACAGGGGCGAACATTCAGTACTTC. This sequence encodes CASSLRTGANIQYF.

The V and J genes are TRBV13 and TRBJ2-1; TRBD2 aligns across 16 bases. V shed 4 bases, J shed 6 bases, and the junction held 9 bases outside the gene matches. The V gene's germline CDR1 is PRHDT and CDR2 FYEKMQ (reference sequence). The CDR3 is 18 residues long. The CDR3 DNA follows: TGTGCCAGCAGCTCGCCCGGGACTAGCGGGGGGGCCTTCAATGAGCAGTTCTTC. Translating it yields CASSSPGTSGGAFNEQFF.

The V and J genes are TRBV9 and TRBJ2-5, with 10 nucleotides matching TRBD1. Germline CDR1 reads SGDLS; CDR2 reads YYNGEE. This CDR3 has 14 residues. V lost 4 bases, J lost 6 bases, and 6 bases stayed unmatched. CDR3 DNA sequence: TGTGCCAGCAGCTTCGGGACAGGGGAACAGACCCAGTACTTC. It is translated as CASSFGTGEQTQYF.

The chain joins TRBV5-1 to TRBJ2-3; unclear D gene. Germline V CDR1 and CDR2: SGHRS, YFSETQ. V lost 0 bases and J 4 bases, leaving 3 bases between the germline ends. The CDR3 has 12 amino acids. The CDR3 reads CASSLGADTQYF. DNA for the CDR3: TGCGCCAGCAGCTTGGGCGCAGATACGCAGTATTTT.

The chain carries TRBV27 and TRBJ2-7; 10 bases are shared with TRBD1. Per germline, CDR1 MNHEY and CDR2 SMNVEV (reference sequence). After removal of 5 bases from V and 2 bases from J, the junction contained 3 bases not matched to a gene. The CDR3 has 14 residues. In DNA form, the CDR3 reads TGTGCCAGCAGTGCGGGACAGGGGACCTACGAGCAGTACTTC. It translates to CASSAGQGTYEQYF.

V usage is TRBV7-9 and J usage is TRBJ1-2; 8 nucleotides match TRBD1. The CDR3 runs 14 residues. Per germline, CDR1 SEHNR and CDR2 FQNEAQ (reference sequence). The J segment lost 4 bases and the V segment lost 5 bases, leaving 6 bases of the junction unmatched. CDR3 nucleotides: TGTGCCAGCAGCCGTACAGGGGGTGGCTATGGCTACACCTTC. Translation: CASSRTGGGYGYTF. Drawing the rest from reference TRBV7-9 and TRBJ1-2, the complete variable domain is DTGVSQNPRHKITKRGQNVTFRCDPISEHNRLYWYRQTLGQGPEFLTYFQNEAQLEKSRLLSDRFSAERPKGSFSTLEIQRTEQGDSAMYLCASSRTGGGYGYTFGSGTRLTVV.

The genes are TRBV27 and TRBJ1-4, with unresolved D. This CDR3 spans 15 amino acids. Between the trimmed V and J ends, which lost 2 bases and 5 bases, there was a span of 12 bases. Per the germline V gene, CDR1 is MNHEY and CDR2 is SMNVEV (reference sequence). The CDR3 here is CASSLRYPRNEKLFF. As DNA, the CDR3 is TGTGCCAGCAGTTTACGGTACCCGAGGAATGAAAAACTGTTTTTT. Using reference TRBV27 and TRBJ1-4 for the parts outside the CDR3, the full variable domain is EAQVTQNPRYLITVTGKKLTVTCSQNMNHEYMSWYRQDPGLGLRQIYYSMNVEVTDKGDVPEGYKVSRKEKRNFPLILESPSPNQTSLYFCASSLRYPRNEKLFFGSGTQLSVL.

The chain joins TRBV11-2 to TRBJ2-7; D not certain. Germline assignment: CDR1 SGHAT and CDR2 FQNNGV. The V end was cut by 0 bases, the J end by 1 base, with 13 bases between. The CDR3 runs to 16 residues. The CDR3 here is CASSLEFSTLSYEQYF. The CDR3 DNA reads TGTGCCAGCAGCTTAGAGTTTTCCACCCTATCCTACGAGCAGTACTTC.

This chain links TRBV19 with TRBJ1-1; TRBD1 aligns across 9 bases. CDR3 length: 17 residues. Looked up from germline, CDR1 is LNHDA and CDR2 is SQIVND (reference sequence). With 6 bases clipped from V and 4 bases from J, the junction kept 15 bases outside the gene matches. The CDR3 spells CASRSILRTGAVTEAFF. Written as DNA, the CDR3 is TGTGCCAGTAGGAGTATTCTTAGGACAGGGGCGGTCACTGAAGCTTTCTTT. Drawing the rest from reference TRBV19 and TRBJ1-1, the complete variable domain is DGGITQSPKYLFRKEGQNVTLSCEQNLNHDAMYWYRQDPGQGLRLIYYSQIVNDFQKGDIAEGYSVSREKKESFPLTVTSAQKNPTAFYLCASRSILRTGAVTEAFFGQGTRLTVV.

This clone was seen a single time. The chain combines TRBV5-1 with TRBJ2-7; TRBD2 aligns across 8 bases. Germline V CDR1 and CDR2: SGHRS, YFSETQ. The CDR3 covers 15 residues. Losses at the gene ends were 4 bases for V and 3 bases for J; bases not matched to a gene: 9. The CDR3 DNA reads TGCGCCAGCAGCCCACGGGGGGGGCGCGTCTACGAGCAGTACTTC. It translates to CASSPRGGRVYEQYF.

The J gene is TRBJ1-1, the V gene TRBV4-3; 10 bases match TRBD1. The germline CDR1 and CDR2 sequences are LGHNA and YSLEER. Trimming at V came to 3 bases and at J to 6 bases, leaving 7 bases not matched to a gene. This CDR3 comprises 15 residues. CDR3 coding DNA: TGCGCCAGCAGCCATGCCGGGACAGGGGCGCCTGAAGCTTTCTTT. Amino acid sequence: CASSHAGTGAPEAFF.

This clone turned up a few times. The gene calls are TRBV28 and TRBJ1-1; TRBD1 aligns across 9 bases. The ends lost 4 bases at V and 11 bases at J; junction bases unmatched: 8. The CDR3 length is 13 residues. Germline CDR1 and CDR2: MDHEN and SYDVKM. CDR3 coding DNA: TGTGCCAGCAGTTCACCGGGACAGGGTTACGCTTTCTTT. Its protein is CASSSPGQGYAFF. The full variable domain, rest sourced from reference TRBV28 and TRBJ1-1, is DVKVTQSSRYLVKRTGEKVFLECVQDMDHENMFWYRQDPGLGLRLIYFSYDVKMKEKGDIPEGYSVSREKKERFSLILESASTNQTSMYLCASSSPGQGYAFFGQGTRLTVV.

V is TRBV4-1 and J is TRBJ2-1; 9 bases map to TRBD2. The CDR3 has 16 amino acids. Looked up from germline, CDR1 is MGHRA and CDR2 is YSYEKL. Unmatched junction bases numbered 3, after V lost 0 bases and J lost 3 bases. The CDR3 coding sequence is TGCGCCAGCAGCCAAGATCCTAGCGGGGACTACAATGAGCAGTTCTTC. This sequence encodes CASSQDPSGDYNEQFF.

This chain uses TRBV7-9 with TRBJ2-7, with a weak D call TRBD2 (7 bases). The CDR3 covers 17 residues. CDR1 and CDR2 from the germline V gene are SEHNR and FQNEAQ (reference sequence). V was shortened by 3 bases and J by 4 bases, with 22 bases between the two germline ends. The CDR3 reads CASSLTPGGQGRYEQYF. The CDR3 DNA sequence: TGTGCCAGCAGCTTGACCCCCGGGGGGCAGGGCAGGTACGAGCAGTACTTC.

This clone appeared once. The chain has TRBV6-1 and TRBJ2-2, with D perhaps matching TRBD2 (6 bases). CDR1 is MNHNS and CDR2 is SASEGT in the germline V gene. Trimming took 2 bases from V and 6 from J, leaving 13 bases between them. The CDR3 runs 15 residues. The CDR3 DNA reads as TGTGCCAGCAGTGAAAACGAAGGGGAGGCCGGGGAGCTGTTTTTT. Protein sequence: CASSENEGEAGELFF.